This record covers a single T cell receptor (beta chain). V was trimmed by 1 base and J by 7 bases, leaving 14 bases between them. This CDR3 spans 15 amino acids. Germline V gene data show CDR1 as SGHTA and CDR2 as FQGNSA. In the original workflow: Reference gene primer amplification gave estimated nucleated cell counts. Here immunoSEQ multiplex PCR was the method, and the copy in TCRdb shows in-frame clones only, minus some. V and J calls and clone size are as listed in that table; D and trimming were resolved from the DNA. The sample has about 100,000 clones; 85% to 90% are singletons. These data are taken from a study of blood T cell repertoires in COVID-19. Across the whole study: Researchers got acute and convalescent COVID-19 samples from the United States, Italy and Spain.

The clonotype comes from a human donor in a cohort sampled during active COVID-19. Input material: peripheral blood. J is TRBJ2-1 and V is TRBV7-2; TRBD1 is a possible D gene (6 bases). The CDR3 reads CASSLGSNTGNEQFF. DNA for the CDR3: TGTGCCAGCAGCTTAGGGTCGAACACAGGGAATGAGCAGTTCTTC. Based on the CDR3 plus reference TRBV7-2 and TRBJ2-1, the full variable domain is GAGVSQSPSNKVTEKGKDVELRCDPISGHTALYWYRQSLGQGLEFLIYFQGNSAPDKSGLPSDRFSAERTGGSVSTLTIQRTQQEDSAVYLCASSLGSNTGNEQFFGPGTRLTVL.